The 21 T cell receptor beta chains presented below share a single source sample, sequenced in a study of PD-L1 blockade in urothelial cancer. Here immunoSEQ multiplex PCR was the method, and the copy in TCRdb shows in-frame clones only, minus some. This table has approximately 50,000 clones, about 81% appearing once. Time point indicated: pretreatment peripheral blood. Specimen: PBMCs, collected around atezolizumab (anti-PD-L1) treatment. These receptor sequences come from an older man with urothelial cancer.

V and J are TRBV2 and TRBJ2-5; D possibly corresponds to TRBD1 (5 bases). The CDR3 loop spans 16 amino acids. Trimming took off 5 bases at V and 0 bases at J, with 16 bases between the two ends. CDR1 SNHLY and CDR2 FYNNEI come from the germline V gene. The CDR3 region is CASSPLGARDQETQYF. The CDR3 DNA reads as TGTGCCAGCAGTCCCCTAGGGGCACGGGACCAAGAGACCCAGTACTTC.

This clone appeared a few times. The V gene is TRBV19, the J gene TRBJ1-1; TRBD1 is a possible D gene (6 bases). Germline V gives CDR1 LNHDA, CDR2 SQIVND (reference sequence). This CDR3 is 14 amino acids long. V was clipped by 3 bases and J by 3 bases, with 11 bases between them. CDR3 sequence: CASSILGGDTEAFF. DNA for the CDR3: TGTGCCAGTAGTATCCTAGGGGGAGACACTGAAGCTTTCTTT.

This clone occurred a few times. This CDR3 reads CASSSGGTNIQYF. The CDR3 DNA reads as TGTGCCAGCAGCTCGGGGGGGACAAACATTCAGTACTTC. J is TRBJ2-4 and V is TRBV5-6; TRBD2 aligns across 8 bases. CDR1 and CDR2 (germline): SGHDT, YYEEEE. The CDR3 covers 13 residues. The V and J ends lost 3 bases and 6 bases, in that order; junction bases with no gene match: 2.

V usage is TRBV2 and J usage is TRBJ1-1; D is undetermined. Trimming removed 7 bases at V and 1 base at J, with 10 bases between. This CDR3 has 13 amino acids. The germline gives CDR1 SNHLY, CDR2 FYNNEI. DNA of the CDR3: TGTGCCAGCACAGGAGGGTGGAACACTGAAGCTTTCTTT. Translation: CASTGGWNTEAFF. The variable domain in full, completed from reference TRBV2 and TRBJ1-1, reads EPEVTQTPSHQVTQMGQEVILRCVPISNHLYFYWYRQILGQKVEFLVSFYNNEISEKSEIFDDQFSVERPDGSNFTLKIRSTKLEDSAMYFCASTGGWNTEAFFGQGTRLTVV.

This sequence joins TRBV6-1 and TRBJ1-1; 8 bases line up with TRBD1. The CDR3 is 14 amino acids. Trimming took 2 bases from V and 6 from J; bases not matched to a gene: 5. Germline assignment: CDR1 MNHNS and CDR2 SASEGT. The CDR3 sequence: CASSEWYRGAEAFF. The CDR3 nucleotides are TGTGCCAGCAGTGAATGGTACAGGGGGGCTGAAGCTTTCTTT.

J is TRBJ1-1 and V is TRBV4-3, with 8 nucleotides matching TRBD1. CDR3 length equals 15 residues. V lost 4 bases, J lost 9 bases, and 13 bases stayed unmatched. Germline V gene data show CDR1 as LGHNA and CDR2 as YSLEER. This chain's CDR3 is CASSRDGQGFIKAFF. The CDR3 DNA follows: TGCGCCAGCAGCCGGGACGGACAGGGATTCATTAAAGCTTTCTTT.

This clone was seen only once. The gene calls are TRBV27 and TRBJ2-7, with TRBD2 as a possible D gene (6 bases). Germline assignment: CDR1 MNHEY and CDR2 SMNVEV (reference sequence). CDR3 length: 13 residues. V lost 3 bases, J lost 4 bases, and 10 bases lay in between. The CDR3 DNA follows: TGTGCCAGCAGTTTCGCTAGCGCTTACGAGCAGTACTTC. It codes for CASSFASAYEQYF.

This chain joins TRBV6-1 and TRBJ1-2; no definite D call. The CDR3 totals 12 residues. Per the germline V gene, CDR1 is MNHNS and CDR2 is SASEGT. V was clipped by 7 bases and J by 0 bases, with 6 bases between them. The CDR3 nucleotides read TGTGCCAGCACAAGAGCTAACTATGGCTACACCTTC. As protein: CASTRANYGYTF.

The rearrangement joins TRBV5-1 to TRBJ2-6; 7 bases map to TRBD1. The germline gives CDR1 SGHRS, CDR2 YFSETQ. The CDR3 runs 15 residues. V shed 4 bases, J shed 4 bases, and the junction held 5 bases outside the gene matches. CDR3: CASSPTGVGANVLTF. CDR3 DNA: TGCGCCAGCAGCCCAACAGGGGTCGGGGCCAACGTCCTGACTTTC.

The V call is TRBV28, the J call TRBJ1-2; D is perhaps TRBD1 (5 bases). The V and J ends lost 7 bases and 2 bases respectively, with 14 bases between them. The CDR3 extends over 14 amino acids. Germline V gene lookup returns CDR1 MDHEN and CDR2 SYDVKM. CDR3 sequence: CASNLIGGNYGYTF. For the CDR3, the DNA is TGTGCCAGCAACCTAATCGGGGGAAACTATGGCTACACCTTC.

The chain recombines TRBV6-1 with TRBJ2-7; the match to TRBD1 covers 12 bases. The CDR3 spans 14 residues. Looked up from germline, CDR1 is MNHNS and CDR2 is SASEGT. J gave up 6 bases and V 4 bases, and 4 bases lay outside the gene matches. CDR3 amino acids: CASSAGTGGLEQYF. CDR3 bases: TGTGCCAGCAGTGCCGGGACAGGGGGCCTCGAGCAGTACTTC.

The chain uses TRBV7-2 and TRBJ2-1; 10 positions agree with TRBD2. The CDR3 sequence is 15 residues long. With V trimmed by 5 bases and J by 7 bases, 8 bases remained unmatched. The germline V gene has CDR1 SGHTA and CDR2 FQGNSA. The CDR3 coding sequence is TGTGCCAGCAGCCCCCCGGGACTAGCGTGGAATGAGCAGTTCTTC. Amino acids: CASSPPGLAWNEQFF.

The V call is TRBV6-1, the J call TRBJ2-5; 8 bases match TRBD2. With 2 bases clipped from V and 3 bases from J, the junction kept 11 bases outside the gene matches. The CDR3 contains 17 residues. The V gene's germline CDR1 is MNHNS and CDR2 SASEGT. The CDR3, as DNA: TGTGCCAGCAGTGAAATGATCGGGGGGGCCAGAAAAGAGACCCAGTACTTC. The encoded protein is CASSEMIGGARKETQYF.

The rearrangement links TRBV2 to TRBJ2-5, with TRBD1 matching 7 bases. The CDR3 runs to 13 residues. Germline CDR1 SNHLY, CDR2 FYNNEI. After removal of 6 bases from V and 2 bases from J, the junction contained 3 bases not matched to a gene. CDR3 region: CASRGTEQETQYF. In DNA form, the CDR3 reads TGTGCCAGCAGGGGGACAGAACAAGAGACCCAGTACTTC.

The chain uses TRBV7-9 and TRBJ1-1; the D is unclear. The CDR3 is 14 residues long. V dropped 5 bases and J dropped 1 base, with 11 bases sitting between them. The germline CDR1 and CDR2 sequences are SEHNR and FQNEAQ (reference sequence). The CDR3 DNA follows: TGTGCCAGCAGCCCCCCGGGGAGGAACACTGAAGCTTTCTTT. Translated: CASSPPGRNTEAFF. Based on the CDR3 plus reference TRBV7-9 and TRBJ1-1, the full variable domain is DTGVSQNPRHKITKRGQNVTFRCDPISEHNRLYWYRQTLGQGPEFLTYFQNEAQLEKSRLLSDRFSAERPKGSFSTLEIQRTEQGDSAMYLCASSPPGRNTEAFFGQGTRLTVV.

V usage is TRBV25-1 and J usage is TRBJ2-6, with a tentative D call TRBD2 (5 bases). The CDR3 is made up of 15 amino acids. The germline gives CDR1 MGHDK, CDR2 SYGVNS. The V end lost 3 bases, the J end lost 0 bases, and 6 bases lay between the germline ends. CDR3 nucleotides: TGTGCCAGCAGTGATGGACTCTCTGGGGCCAACGTCCTGACTTTC. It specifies CASSDGLSGANVLTF.

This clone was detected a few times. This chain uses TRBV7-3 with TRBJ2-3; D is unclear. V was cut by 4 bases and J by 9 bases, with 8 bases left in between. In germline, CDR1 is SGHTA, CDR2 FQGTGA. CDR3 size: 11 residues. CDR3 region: CASSSTQTQYF. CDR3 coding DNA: TGTGCCAGCAGCTCCACCCAGACGCAGTATTTT.

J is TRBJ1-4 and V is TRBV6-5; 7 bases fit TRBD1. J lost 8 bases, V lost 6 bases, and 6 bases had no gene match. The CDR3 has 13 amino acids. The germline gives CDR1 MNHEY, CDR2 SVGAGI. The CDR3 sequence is CASRPGGGEKLFF. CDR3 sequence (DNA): TGTGCCAGCAGGCCAGGGGGTGGGGAAAAACTGTTTTTT.

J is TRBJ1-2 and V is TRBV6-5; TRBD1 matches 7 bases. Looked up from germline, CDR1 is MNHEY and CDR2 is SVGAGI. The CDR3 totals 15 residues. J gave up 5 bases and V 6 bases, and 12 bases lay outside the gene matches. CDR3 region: CASSRGQAASYGYTF. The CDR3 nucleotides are TGTGCCAGCAGCCGAGGACAGGCGGCTTCATATGGCTACACCTTC.

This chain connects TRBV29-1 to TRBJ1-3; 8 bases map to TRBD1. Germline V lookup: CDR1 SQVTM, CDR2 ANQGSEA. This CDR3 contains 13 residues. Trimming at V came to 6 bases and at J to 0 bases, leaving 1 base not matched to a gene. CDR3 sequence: CSVGQGSGNTIYF. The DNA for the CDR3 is TGCAGCGTCGGACAGGGCTCTGGAAACACCATATATTTT.

CDR3 in DNA: TGTGCCTGGAACAGGGGCTGGCAGTCGGCCACCGGGGAGCTGTTTTTT. As protein: CAWNRGWQSATGELFF. The V gene is TRBV30, the J gene TRBJ2-2; 7 bases are a match to TRBD1. The V segment lost 4 bases and the J segment 4 bases; nucleotides outside the gene matches: 12. The germline V gene has CDR1 GTSNPN and CDR2 SVGIG (reference sequence). There are 16 residues in the CDR3.